This TCR beta chain is from a study of post-analysis software for immune sequencing data. Study information: Disease trajectories encompassed relapsing-remitting, secondary progressive and progressive-relapsing multiple sclerosis. General observations from the study: About 5 TRBV segments were more frequent in patients than controls; TRBV5-6, TRBV5-1 and TRBV20-1 belonged to this group. Controls significantly exceeded multiple sclerosis patients in normalized Chao1 diversity.

CDR3 length equals 11 residues. The germline V and J ends were trimmed by 4 bases and 3 bases, with 4 bases remaining between them. Germline V gene sequence: CDR1 LNHNV, CDR2 YYDKDF (reference sequence). The TCR beta cDNA libraries carried unique molecular identifiers. cDNA molecules numbering about half a million came from roughly 1 to 10 million T cells. Using its own MiXCR run on the PCR reads, TCRdb lists one record per CDR3 protein. This sample has almost 700,000 distinct CDR3 sequences; over 45% occur once, and the top ten carry 11%. Comment on this clonotype: No antigen is known for it.

This rearrangement joins TRBV15 to TRBJ2-7; D ambiguous. Input material: blood. This TCR came from a girl aged 2-9 years with multiple sclerosis. The CDR3 DNA sequence: TGTGCCACCAGCAACGACTACGAGCAGTACTTC. Its protein product is CATSNDYEQYF.